This paragraph reports one T cell receptor beta chain. This clone came up once. Its antigen remains undetermined. No base-level quality is on record; no much larger clone is a single base apart. The germline V gene sets CDR1 to SNHLY and CDR2 to FYNNEI. From its cysteine to its phenylalanine, the CDR3 spans 17 amino acids. CDR3 DNA is the only sequence kept; it has 51 bases, read in frame from the first base. The V end gives up 7 bases and the J end 3 bases, leaving 14 bases in the junction not matched to a gene. These data come from a study of OX40 agonist ivuxolimab in advanced cancers. For the wider study: Ivuxolimab, which targeted the costimulatory receptor OX40 (CD134), was an agonistic, fully human IgG2 monoclonal antibody. Intravenous ivuxolimab was administered to patients every 2 weeks at six dose levels: 0.01, 0.1, 0.3, 1.5, 3 and 10 mg/kg. Of the approximately 53 patients in dose escalation, about 20 had hepatocellular carcinoma, some 15 had melanoma, 9 had renal cell carcinoma and 9 had head and neck cancer. A male proportion of roughly 85% and a mean age of 60 years, ranging from 23 to 79, were recorded for the dose-escalation cohort. Prior anti-PD-1, anti-PD-L1 or anti-CTLA-4 therapy was permitted, and roughly two fifths of dose-escalation patients had received checkpoint inhibitors. Partial responses occurred in three dose-escalation patients: two with cutaneous melanoma and one with hepatocellular carcinoma. The point of sequencing TCRbeta in the periphery was to test whether ivuxolimab changed TCR sequence diversity and drove clonal T-cell expansion. The monotherapy dose-escalation portion (N of about 57 patients) of the phase I ivuxolimab trial is reported in the paper.

Genomic DNA was isolated from the sorted cells so that the TCRbeta CDR3 region could be sequenced. The immunoSEQ Assay was used for sequencing of TCRbeta CDR3 regions. This immuneACCESS table, as held by TCRdb, lists in-frame sequences with V and J called but not all clones. Of the missing ones, under half trace to an unresolved V gene in checked studies; the others have no known cause. Within this sample are roughly 80,000 clones, with around 86% of them counted one time only. The ten most abundant clones make up 1.5% to 2% of the sample. Patients with autoimmune disease history or receiving systemic immunosuppression were excluded from the trial. Peripheral blood for TCR sequencing was collected from all dose cohorts at baseline, on cycle 4 day 1, and on cycle 7 day 1. Samples came from an open-label, multicenter, first-in-human phase I dose-escalation trial of ivuxolimab. Adults with locally advanced or metastatic melanoma, renal cell, hepatocellular, or head and neck squamous cell carcinoma were enrolled in the trial. CD4+ and CD8+ T cells were sorted separately from peripheral blood before TCR sequencing.

Study-wide conclusions, independent of this receptor: After ivuxolimab, CD8+ T cells had more expanded clones than CD4+ T cells on average. The antigen specificity of the peripheral T cells that underwent clonal expansion was not determined. In the 0.1-3.0 mg/kg groups, partial responders had among the lowest normalized peripheral clonal expansion, particularly in CD8+ T cells. At doses of 0.1 to 3.0 mg/kg, clonal expansion of both CD4+ and CD8+ blood T cells was observed from baseline to week 6. Low levels of normalized T-cell clonal expansion were also seen in some patients who did not respond.

This specimen consisted of CD4+ or CD8+ T cells sorted from blood, obtained in a trial of the OX40 agonist ivuxolimab. The receptor's source is an adult with an advanced solid tumor such as melanoma, head and neck, liver or kidney cancer. This chain joins TRBV2 to TRBJ2-1, with TRBD2 identical over 8 junction bases. The nucleotide sequence reads TGTGCCAGCACCCTCTTCCCCACTAGCGGAGTCTACAATGAGCAGTTCTTC. Its translation is CASTLFPTSGVYNEQFF.